The 15 T cell receptor beta chains in this list originate from one sample, sequenced in a study of cytomegalovirus exposure and HLA in healthy donors. A multiplex PCR was run with 60 Vbeta primers and 13 Jbeta primers. Clones were read by immunoSEQ multiplex PCR, and TCRdb kept only the in-frame ones, dropping some. Of 100,000 to 150,000 clones in the sample, around 8.5% are singletons; the top ten hold about 5.5%. Sample: PBMCs. These receptors were taken from a man between 40 and 49 years old in good health and CMV-seronegative.

The chain has TRBV6-4 and TRBJ1-6, with D possibly TRBD1 on 6 matching bases. Trimming took 3 bases from V and 7 from J, leaving 10 bases between them. Germline CDR1 MRHNA, CDR2 SNTAGT. CDR3 length equals 14 residues. CDR3 nucleotide sequence: TGTGCCAGCAGTGAGCGGGGGCAAAATTCACCCCTCCACTTT. It codes for CASSERGQNSPLHF.

On this clone itself: A junction boundary mismatches the germline segment, possibly from a read error. V gene TRBV4-1 combines with J gene TRBJ1-6; tentative D call: TRBD1 (6 bases). The CDR3 sequence is 15 residues long. The germline CDR1 and CDR2 sequences are MGHRA and YSYEKL. DNA for the CDR3: TGCGCCAGCAGCCCCCGTTCCAGGGGCCATTCCCCCCTCCACTTT. Its protein product is CASSPRSRGHSPLHF.

Ten or more counts support this clone. The chain carries TRBV6-4 and TRBJ1-1; the D gene is possibly TRBD1 (6 bases). Germline CDR1 reads MRHNA; CDR2 reads SNTAGT. V lost 8 bases to trimming and J lost 1 base, with 11 bases between them. CDR3 length: 13 amino acids. CDR3 DNA sequence: TGTGCCAGCCGGGACACCCCGAACACTGAAGCTTTCTTT. Translation: CASRDTPNTEAFF.

This chain connects TRBV2 to TRBJ2-1; 7 nucleotides match TRBD2. The CDR3 loop spans 17 amino acids. Trimming took 6 bases from V and 0 from J; bases not matched to a gene: 11. Germline values: CDR1 SNHLY, CDR2 FYNNEI. The CDR3 reads CASRGSRGVISYNEQFF. DNA for the CDR3: TGTGCCAGCAGGGGAAGTCGGGGGGTCATCTCCTACAATGAGCAGTTCTTC.

This clone was detected only a few times. The chain combines TRBV2 with TRBJ1-6; 11 positions agree with TRBD1. Germline V gene lookup returns CDR1 SNHLY and CDR2 FYNNEI. J lost 2 bases, V lost 8 bases, and 5 bases had no gene match. The CDR3 spans 16 residues. The CDR3: CASSGTGGPYNSPLHF. DNA of the CDR3: TGTGCCAGCTCCGGGACAGGGGGTCCCTATAATTCACCCCTCCACTTT.

The J gene is TRBJ2-5, the V gene TRBV19; 11 positions agree with TRBD1. The CDR3 spans 16 residues. Germline V gene sequence: CDR1 LNHDA, CDR2 SQIVND (reference sequence). V lost 5 bases, J lost 1 base, and 6 bases stayed unmatched. CDR3 residues: CASSLGQGAIQETQYF. CDR3 DNA sequence: TGTGCCAGTAGTCTTGGACAGGGGGCGATCCAAGAGACCCAGTACTTC. Drawing the rest from reference TRBV19 and TRBJ2-5, the complete variable domain is DGGITQSPKYLFRKEGQNVTLSCEQNLNHDAMYWYRQDPGQGLRLIYYSQIVNDFQKGDIAEGYSVSREKKESFPLTVTSAQKNPTAFYLCASSLGQGAIQETQYFGPGTRLLVL.

The chain is built from TRBV18 and TRBJ2-5; D not resolved. Trimming removed 2 bases at V and 5 bases at J, with 9 bases between. CDR3 length equals 13 residues. Germline V CDR1 and CDR2: KGHSH, LQKENI. CDR3 in amino acids: CASSPGLDETQYF. Written as DNA, the CDR3 is TGTGCCAGCTCACCAGGGCTCGACGAGACCCAGTACTTC.

This clone was seen a handful of times. The rearrangement links TRBV2 to TRBJ1-2; no definite D call. Germline loops: CDR1 SNHLY, CDR2 FYNNEI. The V and J ends lost 4 bases and 7 bases respectively, with 10 bases between them. The length of the CDR3 is 12 residues. Here the CDR3 DNA reads TGTGCCAGCAGTGGAGACCCGGGTGGCTACACCTTC. This translates into CASSGDPGGYTF.

The chain has TRBV2 and TRBJ2-2, with 14 bases matching TRBD2. The CDR3 totals 16 residues. Per the germline V gene, CDR1 is SNHLY and CDR2 is FYNNEI. V gave up 7 bases and J gave up 4 bases; unmatched junction bases: 5. CDR3 protein: CASTGLAGDLTGELFF. CDR3 in DNA: TGTGCCAGCACGGGACTAGCGGGGGATCTCACCGGGGAGCTGTTTTTT.

This clone was seen a few times. The rearrangement uses TRBV4-1 and TRBJ2-5, with D possibly matching TRBD1 (6 bases). The CDR3 has 14 amino acids. CDR1 MGHRA and CDR2 YSYEKL come from the germline V gene. V lost 2 bases, J lost 5 bases, and 12 bases lay in between. The CDR3 nucleotides are TGCGCCAGCAGCCAAAACGGACAGTGGGAGACCCAGTACTTC. This sequence encodes CASSQNGQWETQYF.

This clone was detected only a few times. The chain carries TRBV19 and TRBJ2-7; tentatively, D is TRBD2 (5 bases). Germline loops: CDR1 LNHDA, CDR2 SQIVND (reference sequence). Deletions cut 3 bases from V and 7 bases from J, with 13 bases between. The CDR3 runs to 13 residues. Here the CDR3 reads CASSMVFSGEQYF. CDR3 DNA sequence: TGTGCCAGTAGTATGGTCTTTTCGGGGGAGCAGTACTTC.

The rearrangement links TRBV19 to TRBJ1-1, with a weak D call TRBD1 (6 bases). With 5 bases removed from V and 1 base from J, the gap between germline ends came to 23 bases. Germline assignment: CDR1 LNHDA and CDR2 SQIVND (reference sequence). The CDR3 runs 18 residues. This CDR3 reads CASSHLHRAQGWNTEAFF. CDR3 sequence (DNA): TGTGCCAGTAGTCATTTACACCGGGCCCAGGGGTGGAACACTGAAGCTTTCTTT. Filled out from reference TRBV19 and TRBJ1-1, the complete variable domain reads DGGITQSPKYLFRKEGQNVTLSCEQNLNHDAMYWYRQDPGQGLRLIYYSQIVNDFQKGDIAEGYSVSREKKESFPLTVTSAQKNPTAFYLCASSHLHRAQGWNTEAFFGQGTRLTVV.

This chain uses TRBV28 with TRBJ1-5; D is undetermined. The V and J ends lost 5 bases and 4 bases respectively, with 9 bases between them. CDR1 is MDHEN, CDR2 SYDVKM, per germline. The CDR3 sequence is 13 residues long. The CDR3 bases are TGTGCCAGCAGTACCCTATGGAATCAGCCCCAGCATTTT. This translates into CASSTLWNQPQHF.

The chain has TRBV19 and TRBJ2-5; D perhaps matches TRBD1 (5 bases). The CDR3 is 13 amino acids. Trimming shortened V by 5 bases and J by 1 base, and 8 bases separated the two germline ends. In germline, CDR1 is LNHDA, CDR2 SQIVND (reference sequence). The CDR3 sequence: CASSGDSQETQYF. Written as DNA, the CDR3 is TGTGCCAGTAGTGGTGACAGCCAAGAGACCCAGTACTTC.

This chain links TRBV10-1 with TRBJ2-7, with 9 bases identical to TRBD1. V lost 9 bases to trimming and J lost 2 bases; unmatched junction nucleotides: 11. Germline CDR1 WNHNN, CDR2 SYGVQD (reference sequence). The CDR3 totals 15 residues. The chain's CDR3 is CARKVSRDRAYEQYF. CDR3 coding DNA: TGCGCCAGGAAAGTAAGCCGGGACAGGGCCTACGAGCAGTACTTC.